These 31 T cell receptor beta chains originate from one sample sequenced in a study of early T cells in non-severe SARS-CoV-2 infection. TCRdb passed the 5' RACE reads through MiXCR, listing each CDR3 protein once. Here the sample spans some 81,000 distinct CDR3 sequences, 9% to 10% being singletons. Source material: whole blood. These TCRs come from an adult who was a healthcare worker with PCR-confirmed SARS-CoV-2 infection or an uninfected control (not recorded which).

The rearrangement joins TRBV20-1 to TRBJ2-2; D could derive from TRBD1 or TRBD2 (5 bases each). There are 15 residues in the CDR3. Deletions cut 3 bases from V and 3 bases from J, with 14 bases between. Germline CDR1 and CDR2: DFQATT and SNEGSKA (reference sequence). The CDR3 reads CSASAGGLDTGELFF. The CDR3 nucleotides read TGCAGTGCTAGTGCTGGGGGTTTAGACACCGGGGAGCTGTTTTTT.

This clonotype came up many times. V usage is TRBV6-2 or TRBV6-3 and J usage is TRBJ2-7; the D call may be TRBD1 or TRBD2 (5 bases each). Per the germline V gene, CDR1 is MNHEY and CDR2 is SVGEGT. Trimming left V 6 bases short and J 7 bases short, with 13 bases between. This CDR3 is built from 12 residues. CDR3 amino acids: CASSPRGPEQYF. CDR3 bases: TGTGCCAGCAGCCCGAGGGGACCGGAGCAGTACTTC.

This clonotype was counted a few times. The chain links TRBV19 to TRBJ2-2; D may be TRBD2 (5 bases). The CDR3 consists of 14 residues. CDR1 is LNHDA and CDR2 is SQIVND in the germline V gene (reference sequence). The V end was cut by 3 bases, the J end by 6 bases, with 11 bases between. The CDR3 is CASSMTRVAGELFF. CDR3 in DNA: TGTGCCAGTAGTATGACGCGGGTAGCCGGGGAGCTGTTTTTT. Full variable domain (outside the CDR3, taken from reference TRBV19 and TRBJ2-2): DGGITQSPKYLFRKEGQNVTLSCEQNLNHDAMYWYRQDPGQGLRLIYYSQIVNDFQKGDIAEGYSVSREKKESFPLTVTSAQKNPTAFYLCASSMTRVAGELFFGEGSRLTVL.

This clonotype appeared a single time. The chain joins TRBV6-6 to TRBJ2-7; D is unresolved. Germline CDR1 reads MNHNY; CDR2 reads SVGAGI (reference sequence). This CDR3 region has 14 residues. Trimming removed 0 bases from V and 1 base from J, with 7 bases in between. CDR3 in amino acids: CASSYSTVSYEQYF. CDR3 coding DNA: TGTGCCAGCAGTTACTCGACGGTTTCCTACGAGCAGTACTTC.

This chain uses TRBV7-9 with TRBJ1-1; D is unclear. From germline, CDR1 is SEHNR and CDR2 FQNEAQ (reference sequence). The CDR3 totals 13 residues. Between the trimmed V and J ends, which lost 5 bases and 11 bases, there was a span of 18 bases. The CDR3 DNA is TGTGCCAGCAGCGCCTCCCCCGGGGTTGACGCTTTCTTT. Amino acids: CASSASPGVDAFF.

J is TRBJ2-5 and V is TRBV18; D unclear. The CDR3 loop spans 13 amino acids. V was clipped by 4 bases and J by 5 bases, with 11 bases between them. CDR1 and CDR2 from the germline V gene are KGHSH and LQKENI. For the CDR3, the DNA is TGTGCCAGCTCACTCTCCGCCCCTGAGACCCAGTACTTC. Protein: CASSLSAPETQYF.

The table lists this clonotype with many counts. The chain employs TRBV6-1 and TRBJ1-4; D is unresolved. The V gene's germline CDR1 is MNHNS and CDR2 SASEGT. This CDR3 spans 13 amino acids. The germline V and J ends were trimmed by 6 bases and 8 bases, with 13 bases remaining between them. In DNA form, the CDR3 reads TGTGCCAGCAGGCGGGCCCTCGGGGAAAAACTGTTTTTT. Translation: CASRRALGEKLFF.

The chain joins TRBV20-1 to TRBJ2-3; TRBD2 matches 10 bases. Germline loops: CDR1 DFQATT, CDR2 SNEGSKA (reference sequence). J gave up 3 bases and V 3 bases, and 12 bases lay outside the gene matches. The CDR3 is 17 residues long. This chain's CDR3 is CSASYGLAGVRTDTQYF. The CDR3 nucleotides are TGCAGTGCTAGTTACGGGCTAGCGGGAGTAAGAACAGATACGCAGTATTTT.

This clonotype was counted many times. The gene calls are TRBV9 and TRBJ2-5; D gene ambiguous. The CDR3 runs 15 residues. Germline V gene lookup returns CDR1 SGDLS and CDR2 YYNGEE. V was cut by 0 bases and J by 0 bases, with 9 bases left in between. The CDR3 region is CASSVVPSNQETQYF. CDR3 DNA: TGTGCCAGCAGCGTAGTTCCCTCTAACCAAGAGACCCAGTACTTC. The full variable domain, its missing parts supplied by reference TRBV9 and TRBJ2-5, is DSGVTQTPKHLITATGQRVTLRCSPRSGDLSVYWYQQSLDQGLQFLIQYYNGEERAKGNILERFSAQQFPDLHSELNLSSLELGDSALYFCASSVVPSNQETQYFGPGTRLLVL.

This clonotype was seen a few times. The rearrangement uses TRBV10-3 and TRBJ1-1; no definite D call. The V end lost 4 bases, the J end lost 8 bases, and 11 bases lay between the germline ends. Germline V gene lookup returns CDR1 ENHRY and CDR2 SYGVKD. The CDR3 has 12 amino acids. CDR3 sequence (DNA): TGTGCCATCAGTGTGGAGGGAGTGGAAGCTTTCTTT. It specifies CAISVEGVEAFF.

The chain recombines TRBV29-1 with TRBJ1-1; D not resolved. Trimming shortened V by 7 bases and J by 1 base, and 10 bases separated the two germline ends. The length of the CDR3 is 12 residues. CDR1 and CDR2 (germline): SQVTM, ANQGSEA. Here the CDR3 reads CSGGLRNTEAFF. The CDR3 nucleotides are TGCAGCGGCGGGTTGCGGAACACTGAAGCTTTCTTT.

This chain uses TRBV20-1 with TRBJ2-7, with 12 bases aligning to TRBD2. CDR3 length: 16 amino acids. The germline CDR1 and CDR2 sequences are DFQATT and SNEGSKA (reference sequence). The V segment lost 1 base and the J segment 0 bases; nucleotides outside the gene matches: 4. The CDR3 loop is CSARALAGGSSYEQYF. CDR3 DNA sequence: TGCAGTGCTAGAGCACTAGCGGGAGGTAGCTCCTACGAGCAGTACTTC.

This chain links TRBV6-5 with TRBJ2-6; 10 positions agree with TRBD2. Looked up from germline, CDR1 is MNHEY and CDR2 is SVGAGI. The CDR3 extends over 17 amino acids. The V gene end was trimmed by 8 bases and the J gene end by 0 bases; junction bases not matched to a gene: 7. CDR3 sequence reads: CASGGTSGTSGANVLTF. CDR3 nucleotide sequence: TGTGCCAGCGGAGGTACTAGCGGGACCTCTGGGGCCAACGTCCTGACTTTC.

The chain couples TRBV7-2 to TRBJ2-1; 12 nucleotides align to TRBD2. The CDR3 runs 15 residues. V lost 1 base and J lost 8; bases outside the gene matches: 3. CDR1 and CDR2 (germline): SGHTA, FQGNSA. The CDR3 is CASSLVTSGRYEQFF. The CDR3 bases are TGTGCCAGCAGCTTAGTTACTAGCGGGAGGTATGAGCAGTTCTTC.

This rearrangement joins TRBV2 to TRBJ2-5, with 8 bases lining up with TRBD2. CDR1 SNHLY and CDR2 FYNNEI come from the germline V gene. The CDR3 consists of 16 residues. V gave up 7 bases and J gave up 5 bases; unmatched junction bases: 15. The CDR3 spells CASMTAGREEGETQYF. DNA for the CDR3: TGTGCCAGCATGACGGCCGGGAGGGAGGAGGGGGAGACCCAGTACTTC.

This rearrangement joins TRBV12-3 or TRBV12-4 to TRBJ2-7, with 10 bases matching TRBD2. This CDR3 comprises 15 residues. J was trimmed by 2 bases and V by 6 bases; bases with no gene match: 7. The DNA of the CDR3 is TGTGCCAGCAGCCGGACTAGCGGCGCTCCCTACGAGCAGTACTTC. It is translated as CASSRTSGAPYEQYF.

A few counts support this clonotype. The rearrangement joins TRBV27 to TRBJ2-7, with no clear D. The CDR3 covers 13 residues. CDR1 and CDR2 (germline): MNHEY, SMNVEV (reference sequence). V shed 2 bases and J shed 0 bases, with 5 bases lying between them. In nucleotides, the CDR3 is TGTGCCAGCAGTTTAAAGGTCTCCTACGAGCAGTACTTC. This encodes CASSLKVSYEQYF.

In this sample, this clonotype turned up many times. CDR3 amino acids: CASSPTGLGETQYF. The CDR3 DNA is TGTGCCAGCTCACCAACGGGGCTGGGGGAGACCCAGTACTTC. The rearrangement uses TRBV18 and TRBJ2-5; D possibly uses TRBD1 or TRBD2 (5 bases each). V was clipped by 2 bases and J by 5 bases, with 12 bases between them. Germline V CDR1 and CDR2: KGHSH, LQKENI. There are 14 residues in the CDR3.

This clonotype was seen repeatedly, ten times or more. V gene TRBV19 combines with J gene TRBJ1-1; perhaps TRBD1 as D (6 bases). Trimming took 4 bases from V and 2 from J, leaving 17 bases between them. From germline, CDR1 is LNHDA and CDR2 SQIVND (reference sequence). The CDR3 contains 16 residues. The CDR3 region is CASSTRRQVRNTEAFF. The CDR3, as DNA: TGTGCCAGTAGTACCCGACGACAGGTCCGAAACACTGAAGCTTTCTTT.

This clonotype was observed a handful of times. The genes are TRBV5-1 and TRBJ2-6; weak D call: TRBD1 (8 bases). The germline CDR1 and CDR2 sequences are SGHRS and YFSETQ. V lost 4 bases and J lost 2, with 16 bases in between. The CDR3 consists of 17 residues. The CDR3 DNA sequence: TGCGCCAGCAGCCCAAGGACAGGGAGGGCTGGGGCCAACGTCCTGACTTTC. It specifies CASSPRTGRAGANVLTF.

The gene calls are TRBV18 and TRBJ2-3, with D hard to call. CDR3 size: 12 residues. Trimming removed 3 bases from V and 3 bases from J, with 4 bases in between. Looked up from germline, CDR1 is KGHSH and CDR2 is LQKENI. CDR3 coding DNA: TGTGCCAGCTCACCGCAGACAGATACGCAGTATTTT. Protein sequence: CASSPQTDTQYF. The whole variable domain, filled in from reference TRBV18 and TRBJ2-3, reads NAGVMQNPRHLVRRRGQEARLRCSPMKGHSHVYWYRQLPEEGLKFMVYLQKENIIDESGMPKERFSAEFPKEGPSILRIQQVVRGDSAAYFCASSPQTDTQYFGPGTRLTVL.

This clonotype has at least ten counts. V is TRBV4-1 and J is TRBJ2-7, with D tentatively TRBD2 (5 bases). The CDR3 is 13 residues long. Trimming left V 1 base short and J 3 bases short, with 7 bases between. Germline-derived CDR1 and CDR2 are MGHRA and YSYEKL. The CDR3 DNA reads as TGCGCCAGCAGCCAAGGGCGGGTCTACGAGCAGTACTTC. As protein: CASSQGRVYEQYF.

This chain connects TRBV3-1 to TRBJ1-4; 8 bases match TRBD1. The CDR3 sequence is 16 residues long. Trimming cost V 4 bases and J 4 bases; bases outside gene matches: 8. CDR1 and CDR2 from the germline V gene are LGHDT and YNNKEL (reference sequence). The CDR3 here is CASSPFRTGSNEKLFF. CDR3 nucleotides: TGTGCCAGCAGCCCATTTCGGACAGGGAGTAATGAAAAACTGTTTTTT.

This clonotype occurred many times. The chain joins TRBV4-1 to TRBJ1-4, with no clear D. With 0 bases removed from V and 8 bases from J, the gap between germline ends came to 10 bases. The length of the CDR3 is 14 residues. Germline V gene lookup returns CDR1 MGHRA and CDR2 YSYEKL. CDR3 sequence: CASSQDRRNEKLFF. CDR3 coding DNA: TGCGCCAGCAGCCAAGATCGTCGGAACGAAAAACTGTTTTTT.

This clonotype was seen ten or more times. V usage is TRBV6-2 or TRBV6-3 and J usage is TRBJ2-2; 14 bases agree with TRBD2. The J segment lost 6 bases and the V segment lost 6 bases, leaving 3 bases of the junction unmatched. CDR1 is MNHEY and CDR2 is SVGEGT in the germline V gene. The CDR3 extends over 15 amino acids. CDR3 bases: TGTGCCAGCAGAGGGACTAGCGGGAGCGCCGGGGAGCTGTTTTTT. Protein product: CASRGTSGSAGELFF.

In its sample, this clonotype was seen a few times. The gene calls are TRBV5-4 and TRBJ2-7; tentative D call: TRBD2 (6 bases). The CDR3 is 15 amino acids. Germline V CDR1 and CDR2: SGHNT, YYREEE (reference sequence). The V end was cut by 4 bases, the J end by 0 bases, with 14 bases between. CDR3 in amino acids: CASSPGDRNSYEQYF. The CDR3 bases are TGTGCCAGCAGCCCGGGGGACCGCAACTCCTACGAGCAGTACTTC.

This clonotype has a handful of counts. The rearrangement joins TRBV6-2 or TRBV6-3 to TRBJ1-1; no clear D gene. The germline V gene has CDR1 MNHEY and CDR2 SVGEGT. Between the trimmed V and J ends, which lost 0 bases and 4 bases, there was a span of 9 bases. This CDR3 is built from 14 residues. The CDR3 DNA reads TGTGCCAGCAGTTACTCGCAGAGGGCCACTGAAGCTTTCTTT. Amino acid sequence: CASSYSQRATEAFF.

V gene TRBV18 combines with J gene TRBJ2-3; D not resolved. CDR3 length: 11 residues. V dropped 4 bases and J dropped 4 bases, with 3 bases sitting between them. Germline V gives CDR1 KGHSH, CDR2 LQKENI. The CDR3 reads CASSRSDTQYF. Here the CDR3 DNA reads TGTGCCAGCTCACGTTCAGATACGCAGTATTTT.

In this sample, this clonotype turned up many times. The chain is built from TRBV28 and TRBJ1-5; tentatively, D is TRBD1 (6 bases). Germline loops: CDR1 MDHEN, CDR2 SYDVKM. CDR3 length equals 12 residues. V lost 7 bases and J lost 7, with 11 bases in between. As DNA, the CDR3 is TGTGCCAGCACAGCGGGGGGCCAGCCCCAGCATTTT. Protein: CASTAGGQPQHF.

This clonotype was counted at least ten times. CDR3 amino acids: CASSLASGTEAFF. The CDR3 DNA reads as TGTGCCAGCAGCTTGGCCTCTGGGACTGAAGCTTTCTTT. This chain connects TRBV5-4 to TRBJ1-1; no reliable D call. This CDR3 is 13 amino acids long. CDR1 is SGHNT, CDR2 YYREEE, per germline (reference sequence). V lost 0 bases, J lost 5 bases, and 8 bases lay in between.

This clonotype was observed at least ten times. In nucleotides, the CDR3 is TGTGCCAGCAGCCCGGGATTCGAAGGACGGTTCTACGAGCAGTACTTC. Residues: CASSPGFEGRFYEQYF. The V gene is TRBV12-3 or TRBV12-4, the J gene TRBJ2-7, with D possibly being TRBD2 (5 bases). The V gene lost 6 bases and the J gene lost 3 bases, with 21 bases spanning the gap. The CDR3 contains 16 residues.